This paragraph reports one T cell receptor (beta chain). Its antigen is currently unknown. This entry is derived from a study of T cell responses to AZD1222 COVID-19 vaccine. Findings and limits, study-wide: Of spike-specific TCRs, nearly half reportedly target regions left unmutated in variants. Donor demographics were predominantly white British with a female majority; clonal diversity may be underestimated.

Germline V gives CDR1 SEHNR, CDR2 FQNEAQ (reference sequence). V was shortened by 2 bases and J by 0 bases, with 18 bases between the two germline ends. The CDR3 spans 18 residues. Second doses that came at about 4 or about 12 weeks were put together. Clones were read by immunoSEQ multiplex PCR, and TCRdb kept only the in-frame ones, dropping some. Of roughly 80,000 clones listed, around 85% were seen once; the top ten hold about 9.9%. V and J are TRBV7-9 and TRBJ2-3, with D maybe TRBD1 (5 bases). Material: peripheral blood, obtained 28 days after the second AZD1222 dose. This receptor was taken from an adult who received the AZD1222 COVID-19 vaccine. The CDR3 bases are TGTGCCAGCAGCTTACGGCCGACAGTTCTAACTAGCACAGATACGCAGTATTTT. This translates into CASSLRPTVLTSTDTQYF.